A selection of T cell receptor beta chains follows, all from one sample in a study of T-cell memory formation after mild COVID-19. TCRdb reanalysed the 5' RACE reads using MiXCR and keeps one entry per CDR3 protein. The table includes 400,000 to 500,000 distinct CDR3 sequences, approximately 25% detected once. The specimen sequenced was PBMCs or a T cell subset sorted from them (not recorded which). The receptors shown here come from an adult woman who had mild COVID-19 (a few samples of this study predate the infection). Cell type and time point are not known. Both conserved end residues are part of each CDR3. Fields, in order: CDR3 length, J gene, clone size, D gene, V gene, CDR3 protein, CDR3 DNA. The D gene is left open where the match is weak. Part of the rows lack a size; the others show once, few, many or a class for expanded clones.

>16|TRBJ2-5|.|TRBD1|TRBV2
CASSGRDRTIQETQYF
TGTGCCAGCAGTGGTCGGGACAGGACCATCCAAGAGACCCAGTACTTC
>14|TRBJ2-2|few|TRBD1|TRBV6-2/TRBV6-3
CASGGQGATGELFF
TGTGCCAGCGGGGGACAGGGGGCCACCGGGGAGCTGTTTTTT
>16|TRBJ1-4|once|TRBD1|TRBV4-3
CASSLGQDPTNEKLFF
TGCGCCAGCAGCCTCGGACAGGACCCAACTAATGAAAAACTGTTTTTT
>16|TRBJ2-5|many|.|TRBV7-2
CASSLSFRGSQETQYF
TGTGCCAGCAGCTTAAGTTTTAGGGGTTCCCAAGAGACCCAGTACTTC
>15|TRBJ1-2|.|.|TRBV20-1
CSARGTGLKGYGYTF
TGCAGTGCTAGAGGAACAGGGTTGAAGGGCTATGGCTACACCTTC
>16|TRBJ2-3|.|.|TRBV7-3
CASSENPGASTDTQYF
TGTGCCAGCAGCGAAAATCCGGGGGCTAGCACAGATACGCAGTATTTT
>17|TRBJ2-3|few|.|TRBV7-3
CASSHRPGRSGGDTQYF
TGTGCCAGCAGCCACCGTCCCGGGAGGTCAGGGGGAGATACGCAGTATTTT
>16|TRBJ2-6|few|.|TRBV5-1
CASSPGPSSGANVLTF
TGCGCCAGCAGCCCGGGGCCAAGCTCTGGGGCCAACGTCCTGACTTTC
>12|TRBJ2-1|many|.|TRBV5-6
CASSFSVNEQFF
TGTGCCAGCAGCTTCTCGGTCAATGAGCAGTTCTTC
>16|TRBJ2-1|.|TRBD2|TRBV20-1
CSAVWTSGSLYNEQFF
TGCAGTGCCGTATGGACTAGCGGGAGTTTATACAATGAGCAGTTCTTC
>14|TRBJ2-7|.|TRBD1|TRBV7-2
CASSPPDRTYEQYF
TGTGCCAGCAGTCCCCCGGACAGGACCTACGAGCAGTACTTC
>11|TRBJ1-1|.|.|TRBV6-8
CASSWWTEAFF
TGTGCCAGCAGTTGGTGGACTGAAGCTTTCTTT
>17|TRBJ2-1|.|.|TRBV3-1
CASSQVQGGLRFNEQFF
TGTGCCAGCAGCCAAGTTCAGGGAGGTTTAAGATTCAATGAGCAGTTCTTC
>13|TRBJ1-1|.|.|TRBV12-5
CASGWGENTEAFF
TGTGCTAGTGGTTGGGGGGAGAACACTGAAGCTTTCTTT
>10|TRBJ1-1|few|.|TRBV19
CATHGTEAFF
TGTGCCACCCACGGCACTGAAGCTTTCTTT
>14|TRBJ1-6|.|.|TRBV2
CASSDWGSNSPLHF
TGTGCCAGCAGTGATTGGGGGTCAAATTCACCCCTCCACTTT
>16|TRBJ2-7|.|TRBD1|TRBV7-3
CASSPTPRQGAYEQYF
TGTGCCAGCAGCCCAACGCCGAGACAGGGCGCCTACGAGCAGTACTTC
>16|TRBJ2-5|few|TRBD2|TRBV4-1
CASSQRGLAGGETQYF
TGCGCCAGCAGCCAGCGAGGACTTGCGGGGGGTGAGACCCAGTACTTC
>14|TRBJ2-3|.|.|TRBV6-4
CASTRGDSTDTQYF
TGTGCCAGCACCCGGGGAGATAGCACAGATACGCAGTATTTT
>15|TRBJ1-2|.|TRBD1|TRBV6-2/TRBV6-3
CASRKHPGQGDGYTF
TGTGCCAGCAGGAAACACCCGGGACAGGGTGACGGCTACACCTTC
>12|TRBJ1-2|.|.|TRBV7-9
CASSTGGHGYTF
TGTGCCAGCAGCACTGGGGGGCATGGCTACACCTTC
>16|TRBJ2-2|few|TRBD1|TRBV10-3
CAISQSGQGNTGELFF
TGTGCCATCAGCCAAAGCGGACAGGGTAACACCGGGGAGCTGTTTTTT
>18|TRBJ2-1|.|TRBD2|TRBV11-2
CASSSALGLAGGPNEQFF
TGTGCCAGCAGCTCCGCCCTGGGACTAGCGGGGGGGCCCAATGAGCAGTTCTTC
>14|TRBJ2-7|many|TRBD2|TRBV7-9
CASSLSGKSYEQYF
TGTGCCAGCAGCTTAAGCGGGAAATCCTACGAGCAGTACTTC
>15|TRBJ1-2|.|.|TRBV4-3
CASSQAGGQSYGYTF
TGCGCCAGCAGCCAAGCGGGGGGACAATCATATGGCTACACCTTC
>12|TRBJ2-7|.|.|TRBV6-2/TRBV6-3
CASSYPIEEQYF
TGTGCCAGCAGTTACCCTATCGAGGAGCAGTACTTC
>15|TRBJ2-1|many|.|TRBV5-1
CASSWNAGPYNEQFF
TGCGCCAGCAGCTGGAACGCGGGACCTTACAATGAGCAGTTCTTC
>15|TRBJ2-2|few|TRBD2|TRBV23-1
CASNGLAGADGELFF
TGCGCCAGCAACGGACTAGCGGGGGCGGACGGGGAGCTGTTTTTT
>15|TRBJ1-1|few|TRBD1|TRBV5-1
CASSLDRGPVTEAFF
TGCGCCAGCAGCTTAGACAGGGGCCCGGTCACTGAAGCTTTCTTT
>14|TRBJ2-1|.|.|TRBV2
CASSVRDTYNEQFF
TGTGCCAGCAGTGTCAGGGACACCTACAATGAGCAGTTCTTC
>14|TRBJ1-1|.|.|TRBV6-1
CASSEGSGNTEAFF
TGTGCCAGCAGTGAAGGGTCGGGGAACACTGAAGCTTTCTTT
>14|TRBJ2-3|.|.|TRBV24-1
CATSDFGRTDTQYF
TGTGCCACCAGTGATTTCGGACGCACAGATACGCAGTATTTT
>16|TRBJ1-5|.|TRBD1|TRBV7-9
CASSPPGQGARQPQHF
TGTGCCAGCAGCCCCCCCGGACAGGGGGCGAGGCAGCCCCAGCATTTT
>14|TRBJ1-6|.|TRBD1|TRBV12-3/TRBV12-4
CASSLEGARSPLHF
TGTGCCAGCAGTTTAGAGGGGGCGCGGTCACCCCTCCACTTT
>14|TRBJ1-4|few|.|TRBV12-3/TRBV12-4
CASRSSIRDEKLFF
TGTGCCAGCAGGAGCTCTATACGGGATGAAAAACTGTTTTTT
>15|TRBJ2-5|few|.|TRBV6-6
CASRVQGSAKQTQYF
TGTGCCAGCAGGGTACAGGGATCGGCCAAACAGACCCAGTACTTC
>15|TRBJ2-5|.|TRBD2|TRBV2
CASTRLAGEQETQYF
TGTGCCAGCACCAGACTAGCGGGAGAGCAAGAGACCCAGTACTTC
>13|TRBJ1-2|few|.|TRBV20-1
CSARHSAAYGYTF
TGCAGTGCCAGACACAGCGCGGCCTATGGCTACACCTTC
>15|TRBJ2-6|few|.|TRBV5-1
CASSLVTAGANVLTF
TGCGCCAGCAGCTTGGTAACAGCTGGGGCCAACGTCCTGACTTTC
>15|TRBJ2-1|.|.|TRBV11-3
CASSPTGEAYNEQFF
TGTGCCAGCAGCCCTACCGGGGAGGCCTACAATGAGCAGTTCTTC
>15|TRBJ2-1|few|.|TRBV4-3
CASSQEGGGYNEQFF
TGCGCCAGCAGCCAGGAGGGAGGCGGCTACAATGAGCAGTTCTTC
>14|TRBJ2-1|few|TRBD1|TRBV12-3/TRBV12-4
CASKHSDRGDEQFF
TGTGCCAGTAAACATTCGGACAGGGGAGATGAGCAGTTCTTC
>14|TRBJ2-1|.|.|TRBV7-6
CASSLDVRNNEQFF
TGTGCCAGCAGCTTAGATGTTAGGAACAATGAGCAGTTCTTC